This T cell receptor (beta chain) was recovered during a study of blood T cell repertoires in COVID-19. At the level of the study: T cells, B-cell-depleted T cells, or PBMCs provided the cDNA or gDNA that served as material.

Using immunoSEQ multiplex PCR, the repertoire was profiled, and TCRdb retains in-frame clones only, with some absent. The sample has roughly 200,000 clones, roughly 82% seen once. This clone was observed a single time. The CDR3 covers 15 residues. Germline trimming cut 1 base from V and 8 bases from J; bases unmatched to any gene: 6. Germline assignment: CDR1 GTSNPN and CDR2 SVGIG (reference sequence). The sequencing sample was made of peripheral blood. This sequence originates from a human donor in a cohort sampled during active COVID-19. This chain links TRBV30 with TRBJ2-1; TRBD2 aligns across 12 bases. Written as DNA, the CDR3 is TGTGCCTGGAGTGGACTAGCGGGAGATAGGTATGAGCAGTTCTTC. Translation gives CAWSGLAGDRYEQFF.